These 27 T cell receptor beta chains originate from one sample sequenced in a study of cytomegalovirus exposure and HLA in healthy donors. Amplification used 60 Vbeta primers and 13 Jbeta primers. TCRdb's copy holds only in-frame clones and misses some; the assay was immunoSEQ multiplex PCR. The sample records approximately 160,000 clones, about three quarters being singletons. Sequencing was carried out using PBMCs. Receptor source: a woman aged 40 to 49 in good health and CMV-seropositive.

V is TRBV7-3 and J is TRBJ2-3; 13 bases fit TRBD2. V trimming: 4 bases; J trimming: 0 bases; junction bases outside the gene matches: 7. Per germline, CDR1 SGHTA and CDR2 FQGTGA. The CDR3 loop spans 18 amino acids. The chain's CDR3 is CASSSGLAGDTSTDTQYF. CDR3 nucleotides: TGTGCCAGCAGCTCCGGACTAGCGGGGGATACTAGCACAGATACGCAGTATTTT.

V and J are TRBV2 and TRBJ1-5; the match to TRBD1 covers 8 bases. This CDR3 has 14 amino acids. The V gene end was trimmed by 9 bases and the J gene end by 6 bases; junction bases not matched to a gene: 10. Per the germline V gene, CDR1 is SNHLY and CDR2 is FYNNEI. CDR3 nucleotide sequence: TGTGCCAGATCCGGGACAGGTACTTCTCAGCCCCAGCATTTT. It yields the protein CARSGTGTSQPQHF.

This chain connects TRBV6-1 to TRBJ1-5; D ambiguous. The ends were cut back, 8 bases at V and 0 bases at J, with 8 bases in the middle. This CDR3 has 13 amino acids. CDR1 MNHNS and CDR2 SASEGT come from the germline V gene. The DNA of the CDR3 is TGTGCCAGCGGAGTGGTTAGCAATCAGCCCCAGCATTTT. Translated, it gives CASGVVSNQPQHF.

This clone was recorded once. Compared with germline, one end of the junction differs, possibly owing to a read error. The chain recombines TRBV5-1 with TRBJ2-6; D perhaps matches TRBD1 (5 bases). Germline V CDR1 and CDR2: SGHRS, YFSETQ. The CDR3 extends over 15 amino acids. As DNA, the CDR3 is TGCGCCAGCAGCTTGACCAGCTCTGGGGCCAACGGCCTGACTTTC. Encoded protein: CASSLTSSGANGLTF.

The chain couples TRBV19 to TRBJ2-7, with D possibly matching TRBD2 (5 bases). Deletions cut 0 bases from V and 6 bases from J, with 15 bases between. The CDR3 totals 15 residues. Germline assignment: CDR1 LNHDA and CDR2 SQIVND (reference sequence). DNA for the CDR3: TGTGCCAGTAGTATAGATAGAAGGAGCGGAGGCGAGCAGTACTTC. It translates to CASSIDRRSGGEQYF.

The rearrangement links TRBV2 to TRBJ1-3, with 10 nucleotides matching TRBD1. CDR3 length: 18 residues. With 0 bases clipped from V and 0 bases from J, the junction kept 5 bases outside the gene matches. In germline, CDR1 is SNHLY, CDR2 FYNNEI. The chain's CDR3 is CASSEASGQGLSGNTIYF. In DNA, the CDR3 is TGTGCCAGCAGTGAAGCGTCGGGACAGGGGCTCTCTGGAAACACCATATATTTT.

The CDR3 here is CATSRDRSGTTDQPQHF. The CDR3 DNA follows: TGTGCCACCAGCAGAGATCGGAGTGGGACAACTGATCAGCCCCAGCATTTT. The V gene is TRBV15, the J gene TRBJ1-5; D may be TRBD1 (6 bases). The CDR3 loop spans 17 amino acids. The ends were cut back, 0 bases at V and 5 bases at J, with 17 bases in the middle. Germline CDR1 LNHNV, CDR2 YYDKDF (reference sequence).

V usage is TRBV11-2 and J usage is TRBJ1-1; possible D gene TRBD1, 6 bases. Germline V gives CDR1 SGHAT, CDR2 FQNNGV. This CDR3 comprises 14 residues. The V gene lost 4 bases and the J gene lost 3 bases, with 12 bases spanning the gap. The CDR3 DNA follows: TGTGCCAGCAGCTCATCAGGGGCCTACACTGAAGCTTTCTTT. It specifies CASSSSGAYTEAFF.

This clone came up a few times. The chain combines TRBV21-1 with TRBJ1-5; the D call of TRBD1 is as the table states it, not checked on the DNA. TRBV21-1 is a pseudogene locus. The CDR3 has 14 residues. CDR3 in DNA: TGTGCCAGCAGACAGCTCATTAGCAATCAGCCCCAGCATTTT. Translated, it gives CASRQLISNQPQHF.

V usage is TRBV9 and J usage is TRBJ2-2; 11 nucleotides line up with TRBD2. J was trimmed by 2 bases and V by 2 bases; bases with no gene match: 5. The germline CDR1 and CDR2 sequences are SGDLS and YYNGEE. The CDR3 contains 17 residues. This chain's CDR3 is CASSVSSGGPNTGELFF. In DNA, the CDR3 is TGTGCCAGCAGCGTTTCTAGCGGGGGGCCTAACACCGGGGAGCTGTTTTTT.

This clone appeared a single time. The V and J genes are TRBV7-2 and TRBJ2-3, with a possible D match to TRBD2 (5 bases). Trimming removed 5 bases at V and 1 base at J, with 13 bases between. The germline V gene encodes CDR1 SGHTA and CDR2 FQGNSA. CDR3 size: 15 residues. In DNA, the CDR3 is TGTGCCAGCAGCCCCCAGGTCGGGGGCACAGATACGCAGTATTTT. Translating gives CASSPQVGGTDTQYF. Together with reference TRBV7-2 and TRBJ2-3, the CDR3 gives the full variable domain: GAGVSQSPSNKVTEKGKDVELRCDPISGHTALYWYRQSLGQGLEFLIYFQGNSAPDKSGLPSDRFSAERTGGSVSTLTIQRTQQEDSAVYLCASSPQVGGTDTQYFGPGTRLTVL.

The rearrangement joins TRBV27 to TRBJ2-1; TRBD1 matches 8 bases. The trim removed 7 bases at V and 2 bases at J, leaving 4 bases unmatched. The germline V gene has CDR1 MNHEY and CDR2 SMNVEV (reference sequence). The CDR3 extends over 14 amino acids. CDR3 coding DNA: TGTGCCAGCACCCGGACAGGGACCTACAATGAGCAGTTCTTC. It is translated as CASTRTGTYNEQFF.

The chain is built from TRBV6-6 and TRBJ1-2, with D unclear. This CDR3 is built from 15 residues. Germline CDR1 reads MNHNY; CDR2 reads SVGAGI (reference sequence). Trimming took off 8 bases at V and 0 bases at J, with 16 bases between the two ends. CDR3 sequence: CASRTDRLSNYGYTF. The DNA for the CDR3 is TGTGCCAGCCGAACCGACCGACTATCTAACTATGGCTACACCTTC.

This clone was recorded once. Its ends do not fully match the called genes, so a read error is possible. This rearrangement joins TRBV7-9 to TRBJ2-2; TRBD1 is a possible D gene (5 bases). The CDR3 sequence is 16 residues long. Per germline, CDR1 SEHNR and CDR2 FQNEAQ (reference sequence). As DNA, the CDR3 is TGTTCCAGCAGCTTAGTCCCGACAGCGAACACCGGGGAGCTGTTTTTT. This codes for CSSSLVPTANTGELFF. Full variable domain (missing parts from reference TRBV7-9 and TRBJ2-2): DTGVSQNPRHKITKRGQNVTFRCDPISEHNRLYWYRQTLGQGPEFLTYFQNEAQLEKSRLLSDRFSAERPKGSFSTLEIQRTEQGDSAMYLCSSSLVPTANTGELFFGEGSRLTVL.

The chain links TRBV25-1 to TRBJ1-2; tentatively, D is TRBD1 (5 bases). V lost 2 bases and J 3 bases, leaving 10 bases between the germline ends. The CDR3 runs 14 residues. Germline assignment: CDR1 MGHDK and CDR2 SYGVNS. CDR3 protein: CASSEAGRHYGYTF. The DNA for the CDR3 is TGTGCCAGCAGTGAAGCAGGGAGGCACTATGGCTACACCTTC.

The chain joins TRBV4-1 to TRBJ2-5, with a tentative D call TRBD2 (7 bases). CDR3 length: 17 residues. Between the trimmed V and J ends, which lost 1 base and 5 bases, there was a span of 20 bases. Germline V lookup: CDR1 MGHRA, CDR2 YSYEKL. The CDR3: CASSQGTLAGEGETQYF. For the CDR3, the DNA is TGCGCCAGCAGCCAAGGAACCTTGGCAGGGGAGGGGGAGACCCAGTACTTC.

The V and J genes are TRBV27 and TRBJ2-4; the D gene is possibly TRBD2 (6 bases). Looked up from germline, CDR1 is MNHEY and CDR2 is SMNVEV (reference sequence). The CDR3 is made up of 13 amino acids. V dropped 2 bases and J dropped 9 bases, with 11 bases sitting between them. CDR3 nucleotides: TGTGCCAGCAGTTTAGGAGGGCAGACCATTCAGTACTTC. Protein: CASSLGGQTIQYF.

This chain uses TRBV14 with TRBJ1-6; D is possibly TRBD1 (6 bases). The CDR3 consists of 14 residues. Germline V gene lookup returns CDR1 SGHDN and CDR2 FVKESK. Trimming removed 4 bases at V and 10 bases at J, with 14 bases between. Here the CDR3 reads CASSRKVGGSPLHF. The DNA for the CDR3 is TGTGCCAGCAGCCGAAAGGTAGGGGGATCACCCCTCCACTTT.

J is TRBJ1-1 and V is TRBV19; D gene ambiguous. The CDR3 extends over 13 amino acids. Per germline, CDR1 LNHDA and CDR2 SQIVND (reference sequence). V lost 5 bases and J 6 bases, leaving 13 bases between the germline ends. The CDR3 loop is CASSGGRRSEAFF. CDR3 bases: TGTGCCAGTAGTGGCGGGAGACGATCTGAAGCTTTCTTT. The full variable domain, its missing parts supplied by reference TRBV19 and TRBJ1-1, is DGGITQSPKYLFRKEGQNVTLSCEQNLNHDAMYWYRQDPGQGLRLIYYSQIVNDFQKGDIAEGYSVSREKKESFPLTVTSAQKNPTAFYLCASSGGRRSEAFFGQGTRLTVV.

The chain carries TRBV15 and TRBJ2-2, with TRBD1 matching 9 bases. After removal of 0 bases from V and 4 bases from J, the junction contained 9 bases not matched to a gene. Germline loops: CDR1 LNHNV, CDR2 YYDKDF (reference sequence). This CDR3 has 18 residues. The CDR3 loop is CATSRDLGGTGSTGELFF. CDR3 DNA sequence: TGTGCCACCAGCAGAGATTTAGGAGGGACAGGGAGCACCGGGGAGCTGTTTTTT.

The chain has TRBV5-4 and TRBJ2-5; D call uncertain. The CDR3 has 13 residues. V lost 9 bases and J lost 2, with 14 bases in between. CDR1 is SGHNT and CDR2 is YYREEE in the germline V gene (reference sequence). The CDR3 nucleotides read TGTGCCATCGCAGTCGCAAAACAAGAGACCCAGTACTTC. Translating it yields CAIAVAKQETQYF. The full variable domain, completed using reference TRBV5-4 and TRBJ2-5, is ETGVTQSPTHLIKTRGQQVTLRCSSQSGHNTVSWYQQALGQGPQFIFQYYREEENGRGNFPPRFSGLQFPNYSSELNVNALELDDSALYLCAIAVAKQETQYFGPGTRLLVL.

The chain couples TRBV7-9 to TRBJ2-7; TRBD1 matches at 7 bases. V lost 7 bases to trimming and J lost 6 bases; unmatched junction nucleotides: 9. The CDR3 covers 13 residues. The germline CDR1 and CDR2 sequences are SEHNR and FQNEAQ (reference sequence). The CDR3, as DNA: TGTGCCAGCATCCAGGGACAGAATGGCGAGCAGTACTTC. Protein sequence: CASIQGQNGEQYF. Filled out from reference TRBV7-9 and TRBJ2-7, the complete variable domain reads DTGVSQNPRHKITKRGQNVTFRCDPISEHNRLYWYRQTLGQGPEFLTYFQNEAQLEKSRLLSDRFSAERPKGSFSTLEIQRTEQGDSAMYLCASIQGQNGEQYFGPGTRLTVT.

This clone occurred a few times. J is TRBJ2-5 and V is TRBV7-6; 7 nucleotides line up with TRBD2. The germline V gene encodes CDR1 SGHVS and CDR2 FNYEAQ. CDR3 length: 15 residues. The ends lost 5 bases at V and 2 bases at J; junction bases unmatched: 8. CDR3 bases: TGTGCCAGCAGCCCCCTAGCGGATTCACAAGAGACCCAGTACTTC. Its protein product is CASSPLADSQETQYF.

This sequence joins TRBV6-1 and TRBJ1-5; D not resolved. Germline V CDR1 and CDR2: MNHNS, SASEGT. V dropped 4 bases and J dropped 7 bases, with 11 bases sitting between them. The CDR3 is 13 amino acids. CDR3 region: CASSARTGQPQHF. The CDR3 region has the DNA TGTGCCAGCAGTGCCAGGACTGGGCAGCCCCAGCATTTT.

The V and J genes are TRBV5-8 and TRBJ1-4; D gene unclear. CDR1 SGHTS and CDR2 YDEGEE come from the germline V gene. The V gene lost 2 bases and the J gene lost 5 bases, with 10 bases spanning the gap. This CDR3 spans 14 amino acids. CDR3 loop: CASSFYLSNEKLFF. In DNA form, the CDR3 reads TGTGCCAGCAGCTTCTATCTGTCGAATGAAAAACTGTTTTTT.

The chain is built from TRBV2 and TRBJ2-3; 11 bases line up with TRBD2. CDR3 length equals 14 residues. V was clipped by 9 bases and J by 2 bases; unmatched bases: 4. Germline assignment: CDR1 SNHLY and CDR2 FYNNEI. The CDR3 loop reads CASQLAGATDTQYF. DNA of the CDR3: TGTGCCAGTCAACTAGCGGGGGCCACAGATACGCAGTATTTT.

This chain connects TRBV7-2 to TRBJ2-1, with 8 nucleotides matching TRBD2. Germline CDR1 SGHTA, CDR2 FQGNSA. V shed 1 base, J shed 7 bases, and the junction held 3 bases outside the gene matches. The CDR3 extends over 14 amino acids. The CDR3 spells CASSLDSGVNEQFF. The CDR3 DNA reads TGTGCCAGCAGCTTAGATAGCGGGGTGAATGAGCAGTTCTTC. Drawing the rest from reference TRBV7-2 and TRBJ2-1, the complete variable domain is GAGVSQSPSNKVTEKGKDVELRCDPISGHTALYWYRQSLGQGLEFLIYFQGNSAPDKSGLPSDRFSAERTGGSVSTLTIQRTQQEDSAVYLCASSLDSGVNEQFFGPGTRLTVL.